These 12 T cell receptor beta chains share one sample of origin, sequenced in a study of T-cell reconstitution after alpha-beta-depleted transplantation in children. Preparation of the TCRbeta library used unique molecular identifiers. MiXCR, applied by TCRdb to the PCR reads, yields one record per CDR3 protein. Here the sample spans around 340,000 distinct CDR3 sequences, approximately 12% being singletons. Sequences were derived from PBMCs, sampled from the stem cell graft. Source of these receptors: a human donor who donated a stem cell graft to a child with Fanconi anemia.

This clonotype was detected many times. DNA for the CDR3: TGCGCCAGCAGCTTGAACAGTCAGAACACTGAAGCTTTCTTT. Its translation is CASSLNSQNTEAFF. The rearrangement joins TRBV5-1 to TRBJ1-1; D not resolved. Germline CDR1 and CDR2: SGHRS and YFSETQ. Trimming removed 1 base at V and 1 base at J, with 8 bases between. This CDR3 has 14 residues.

CDR3 region: CASSLGASGGVDEQFF. The DNA for the CDR3 is TGTGCCAGCAGCTTGGGGGCTAGCGGGGGAGTGGATGAGCAGTTCTTC. The chain recombines TRBV5-5 with TRBJ2-1; 10 bases fit TRBD2. J gave up 8 bases and V 0 bases, and 8 bases lay outside the gene matches. The CDR3 is 16 residues long. Per the germline V gene, CDR1 is SGHKS and CDR2 is YYEKEE (reference sequence).

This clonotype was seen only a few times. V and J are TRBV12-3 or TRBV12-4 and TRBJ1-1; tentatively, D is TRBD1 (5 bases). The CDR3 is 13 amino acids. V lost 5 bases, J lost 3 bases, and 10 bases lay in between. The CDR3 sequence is CASSAGAYTEAFF. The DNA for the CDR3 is TGTGCCAGCAGTGCCGGGGCCTACACTGAAGCTTTCTTT.

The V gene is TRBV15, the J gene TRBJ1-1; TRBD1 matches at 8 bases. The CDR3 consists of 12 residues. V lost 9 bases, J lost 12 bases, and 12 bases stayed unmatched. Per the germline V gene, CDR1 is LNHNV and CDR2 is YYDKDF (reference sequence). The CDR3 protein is CATWDRTHPPFF. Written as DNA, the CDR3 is TGTGCCACATGGGACAGGACCCACCCTCCTTTCTTT.

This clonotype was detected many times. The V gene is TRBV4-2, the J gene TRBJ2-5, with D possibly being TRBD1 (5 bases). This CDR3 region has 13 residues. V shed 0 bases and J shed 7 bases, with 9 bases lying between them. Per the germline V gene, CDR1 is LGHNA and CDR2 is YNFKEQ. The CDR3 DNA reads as TGTGCCAGCAGCCAAGATCTAAGGGGGACCCAGTACTTC. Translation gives CASSQDLRGTQYF.

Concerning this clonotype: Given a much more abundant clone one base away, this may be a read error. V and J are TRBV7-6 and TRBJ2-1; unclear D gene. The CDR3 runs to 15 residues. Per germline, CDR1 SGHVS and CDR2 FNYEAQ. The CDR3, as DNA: TGTGTCAGCAGCCGGGTAGGAGACGTTTACAATGAGCAGTTCTTC. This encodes CVSSRVGDVYNEQFF.

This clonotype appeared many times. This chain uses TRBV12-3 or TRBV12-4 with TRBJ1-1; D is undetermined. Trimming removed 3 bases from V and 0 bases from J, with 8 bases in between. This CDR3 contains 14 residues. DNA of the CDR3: TGTGCCAGCAGTTTGTCAGGTCTGAACACTGAAGCTTTCTTT. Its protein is CASSLSGLNTEAFF.

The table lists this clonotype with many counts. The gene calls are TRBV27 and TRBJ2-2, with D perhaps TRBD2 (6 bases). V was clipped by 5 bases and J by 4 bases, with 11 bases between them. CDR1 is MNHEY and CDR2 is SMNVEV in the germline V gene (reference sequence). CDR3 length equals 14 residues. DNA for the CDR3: TGTGCCAGCAGTGGTGGAGGGGTCACCGGGGAGCTGTTTTTT. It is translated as CASSGGGVTGELFF.

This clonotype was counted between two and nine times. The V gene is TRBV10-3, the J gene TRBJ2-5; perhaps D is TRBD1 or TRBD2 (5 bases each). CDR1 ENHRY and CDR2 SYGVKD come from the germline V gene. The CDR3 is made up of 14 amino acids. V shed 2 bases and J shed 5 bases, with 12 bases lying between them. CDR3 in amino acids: CAISERGAGETQYF. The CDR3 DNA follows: TGTGCCATCAGTGAGAGAGGGGCAGGGGAGACCCAGTACTTC.

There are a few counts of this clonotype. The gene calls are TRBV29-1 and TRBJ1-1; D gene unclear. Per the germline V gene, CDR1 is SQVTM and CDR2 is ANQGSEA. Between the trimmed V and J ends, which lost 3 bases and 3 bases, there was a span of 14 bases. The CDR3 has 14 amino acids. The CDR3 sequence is CSVEHWGADTEAFF. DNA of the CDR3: TGCAGCGTTGAGCACTGGGGAGCCGACACTGAAGCTTTCTTT.

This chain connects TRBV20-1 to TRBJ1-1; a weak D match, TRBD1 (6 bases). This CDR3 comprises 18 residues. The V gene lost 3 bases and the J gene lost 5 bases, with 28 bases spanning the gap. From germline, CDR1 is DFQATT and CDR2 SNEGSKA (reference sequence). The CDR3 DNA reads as TGCAGTGCTAGGCCCCGCGTATTACCCAGGGGAGGAGGAACTGAAGCTTTCTTT. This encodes CSARPRVLPRGGGTEAFF.

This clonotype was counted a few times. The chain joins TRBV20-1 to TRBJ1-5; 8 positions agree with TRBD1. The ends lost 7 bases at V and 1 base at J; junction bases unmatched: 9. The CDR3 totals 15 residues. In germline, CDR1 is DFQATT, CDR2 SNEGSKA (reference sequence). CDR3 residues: CSVLRGPGSNQPQHF. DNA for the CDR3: TGCAGTGTACTCAGGGGGCCGGGGAGCAATCAGCCCCAGCATTTT.